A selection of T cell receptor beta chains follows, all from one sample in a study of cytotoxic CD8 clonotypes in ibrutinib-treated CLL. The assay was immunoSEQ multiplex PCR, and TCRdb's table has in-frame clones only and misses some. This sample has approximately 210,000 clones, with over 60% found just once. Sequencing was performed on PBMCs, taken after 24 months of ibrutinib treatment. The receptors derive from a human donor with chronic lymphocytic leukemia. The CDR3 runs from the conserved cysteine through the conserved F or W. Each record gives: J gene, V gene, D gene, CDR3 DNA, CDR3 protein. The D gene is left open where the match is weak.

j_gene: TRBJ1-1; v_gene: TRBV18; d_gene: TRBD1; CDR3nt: TGTGCCAGCTCATTAACAGGGGGCAACACTGAAGCTTTCTTT; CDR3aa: CASSLTGGNTEAFF
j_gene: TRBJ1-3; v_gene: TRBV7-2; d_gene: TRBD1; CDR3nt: TGTGCCAGCAGCTGGACAGGGCCTGGAAACACCATATATTTT; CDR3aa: CASSWTGPGNTIYF
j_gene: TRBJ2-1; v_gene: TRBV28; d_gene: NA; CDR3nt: TGTGCCAGCAGTCCCCTAAATGAGCAGTTCTTC; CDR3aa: CASSPLNEQFF
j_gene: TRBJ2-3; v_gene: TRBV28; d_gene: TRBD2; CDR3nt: TGTGCCAGCGCTAGCCTAGCGGGAGAGGGTGCAGATACGCAGTATTTT; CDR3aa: CASASLAGEGADTQYF
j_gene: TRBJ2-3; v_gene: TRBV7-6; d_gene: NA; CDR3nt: TGTGCCAGCAGCCCCTTGGACAGTCCCACAGATACGCAGTATTTT; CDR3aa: CASSPLDSPTDTQYF
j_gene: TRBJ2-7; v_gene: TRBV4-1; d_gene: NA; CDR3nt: TGCGCCAGCAGCCAAGCGAATGCGAACGAGCAGTACTTC; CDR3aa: CASSQANANEQYF
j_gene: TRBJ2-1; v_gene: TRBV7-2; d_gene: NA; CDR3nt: TGTGCCAGCAGCTTGGGGGATGCGGGATACAATGAGCAGTTCTTC; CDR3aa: CASSLGDAGYNEQFF
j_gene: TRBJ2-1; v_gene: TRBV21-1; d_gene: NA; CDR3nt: TGTGCCAGCAGCAAAGAGGGACTAGCGGGAGTCAATGAGCAGTTCTTC; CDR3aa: CASSKEGLAGVNEQFF
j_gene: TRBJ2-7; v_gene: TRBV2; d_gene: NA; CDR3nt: TGTGCCAGCAGTGAATCTCTTGCGGAATACGAGCAGTACTTC; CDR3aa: CASSESLAEYEQYF
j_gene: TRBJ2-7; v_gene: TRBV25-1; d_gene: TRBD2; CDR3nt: TGTGCCAGTGCAGCGGGAGTCTCCTACGAGCAGTACTTC; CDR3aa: CASAAGVSYEQYF